This T cell receptor beta chain was sequenced for a study of blood T cell repertoires in COVID-19. V shed 3 bases and J shed 10 bases, with 11 bases lying between them. This CDR3 contains 12 residues. The V gene's germline CDR1 is SGHNT and CDR2 YYREEE (reference sequence). Assay: immunoSEQ multiplex PCR; the TCRdb copy retains only in-frame clones and omits some. Here the sample spans roughly 520,000 clones, roughly 90% being singletons. The receptor was derived from a woman aged 40 to 50 who had recovered from COVID-19. V gene TRBV5-4 combines with J gene TRBJ2-1, with D maybe TRBD1 (5 bases). The sample consisted of PBMCs or T cells enriched from blood (not recorded which). The CDR3 is CASSYPGLEQFF. Written as DNA, the CDR3 is TGTGCCAGCAGCTACCCAGGGTTAGAGCAGTTCTTC.